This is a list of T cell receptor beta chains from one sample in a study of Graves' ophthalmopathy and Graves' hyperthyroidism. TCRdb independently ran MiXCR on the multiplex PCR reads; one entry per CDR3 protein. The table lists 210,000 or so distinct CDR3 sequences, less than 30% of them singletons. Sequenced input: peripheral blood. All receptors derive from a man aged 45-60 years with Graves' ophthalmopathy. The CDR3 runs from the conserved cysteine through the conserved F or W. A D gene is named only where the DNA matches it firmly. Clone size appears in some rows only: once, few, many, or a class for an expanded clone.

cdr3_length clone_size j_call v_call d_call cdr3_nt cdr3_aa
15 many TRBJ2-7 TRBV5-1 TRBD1 TGCGCCAGCAGCCGACAGGGCGAAAGCTCCTACGAGCAGTACTTC CASSRQGESSYEQYF
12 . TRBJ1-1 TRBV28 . TGTGCCAGCACCACGACATCCCGGGTAGCTTTCTTT CASTTTSRVAFF
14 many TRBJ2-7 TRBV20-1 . TGCAGTCCAATGTCACCGGAGATTGTCTACGAGCAGTACTTC CSPMSPEIVYEQYF
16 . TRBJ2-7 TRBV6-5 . TGTGCCAGCAGTTACGTTCCACAGGGCAAGTCCTACGAGCAGTACTTC CASSYVPQGKSYEQYF
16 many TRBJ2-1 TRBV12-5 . TGTGCTAGTGGTTTGGGAGGGGGGGGATCCTACAATGAGCAGTTCTTC CASGLGGGGSYNEQFF
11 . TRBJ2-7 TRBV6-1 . TGTGCCAGCATGGCCACCTACGAGCAGTACTTC CASMATYEQYF
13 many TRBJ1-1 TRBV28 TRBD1 TGTGCCAGCAGTTTACTCTCAGGGGGGATGGCTTTCTTT CASSLLSGGMAFF
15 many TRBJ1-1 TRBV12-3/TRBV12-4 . TGTGCCAGCAGTCTAGGGAGGGCTGTGAACACTGAAGCTTTCTTT CASSLGRAVNTEAFF
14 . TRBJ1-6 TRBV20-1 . TGCAGTGCTAGGAGGACGCAGGGCAATTCACCCCTCCACTTT CSARRTQGNSPLHF
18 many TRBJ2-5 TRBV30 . TGTGCCTGGAGTGTAAGGGGGAGTAGCAGGGCGGGAGAGGAGACCCAGTACTTC CAWSVRGSSRAGEETQYF
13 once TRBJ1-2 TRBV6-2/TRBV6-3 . TGTGCCAGCAGGGATTCAGGGACGGAAGGCTACACCTTC CASRDSGTEGYTF
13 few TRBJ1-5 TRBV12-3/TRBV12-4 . TGTGCCAGCAGCCTCACGGAGCATCAGCCCCAGCATTTT CASSLTEHQPQHF
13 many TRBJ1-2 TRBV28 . TGTGCCAGCAGTTTGGGGGGCATCGATGGCTACACCTTC CASSLGGIDGYTF
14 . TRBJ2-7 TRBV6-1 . TGTGCCAGCAGACCATCGGGTGGCGCTTACGAGCAGTACTTC CASRPSGGAYEQYF
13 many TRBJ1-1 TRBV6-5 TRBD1 TGTGCCAGCAGCCACCAGGGGGACACTGAAGCTTTCTTT CASSHQGDTEAFF
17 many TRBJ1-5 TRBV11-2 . TGTGCCAGCAGCTTAGGAGAAGGGTTGGAAGAGAATCAGCCCCAGCATTTT CASSLGEGLEENQPQHF
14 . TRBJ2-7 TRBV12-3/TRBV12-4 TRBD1 TGTGCCAGCAGAGGGACAGGGGCTCCTTACGAGCAGTACTTC CASRGTGAPYEQYF
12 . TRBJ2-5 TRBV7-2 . TGTGCCAGCAGCTTTAACATTGGGACCCAGTACTTC CASSFNIGTQYF
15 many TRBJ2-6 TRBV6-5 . TGTGCCAGCAGTTATGCGCGGTCTGGGGCCAACGTCCTGACTTTC CASSYARSGANVLTF
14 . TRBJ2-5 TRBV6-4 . TGTGCCAGCGGCGAGACAGTGAGAGTGGAGACCCAGTACTTC CASGETVRVETQYF
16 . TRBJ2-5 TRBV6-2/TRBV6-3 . TGTGCCAGCAGTTATACGAGTCGGGATTACCGAGAGACCCAGTACTTC CASSYTSRDYRETQYF
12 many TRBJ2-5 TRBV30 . TGTGCCTGGAGTCCCCAGGGAGAGACCCAGTACTTC CAWSPQGETQYF
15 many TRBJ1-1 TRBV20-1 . TGCAGTGCTAGAGATTGGAGTAAGTTGAACACTGAAGCTTTCTTT CSARDWSKLNTEAFF
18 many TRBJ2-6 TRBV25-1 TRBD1 TGTGCCAGCAGTGGGGACAGGGGGCGCAGCTCTGGGGCCAACGTCCTGACTTTC CASSGDRGRSSGANVLTF
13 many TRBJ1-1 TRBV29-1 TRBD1 TGCAGCGTCACACAGGGGAGAAGTACTGAAGCTTTCTTT CSVTQGRSTEAFF
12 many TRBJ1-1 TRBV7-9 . TGTGCCAGCAGCCCCCTGGGCAGGGAAGCTTTCTTT CASSPLGREAFF
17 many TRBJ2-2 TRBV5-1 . TGCGCCAGCAGCAAGGGGTTTGGGGAGTCGGTGACCGGGGAGCTGTTTTTT CASSKGFGESVTGELFF
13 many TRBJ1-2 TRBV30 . TGTGCCTGGAGTCAACAGACGCTCTATGGCTACACCTTC CAWSQQTLYGYTF
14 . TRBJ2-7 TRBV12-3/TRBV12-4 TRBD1 TGTGCCAGCAGTTTTGGGGGACAGGGTGGCGAGCAGTACTTC CASSFGGQGGEQYF
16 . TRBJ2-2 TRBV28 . TGTGCCAGCAGCTCCTTTCACAGGGAGGACACCGGGGAGCTGTTTTTT CASSSFHREDTGELFF
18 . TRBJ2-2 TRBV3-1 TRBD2 TGTGCCAGCAGCCAAGGAGGAACTAGCGGGATTAACACCGGGGAGCTGTTTTTT CASSQGGTSGINTGELFF
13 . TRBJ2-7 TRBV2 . TGTGCCAGCGCACCCGGGACAAACTACGAGCAGTACTTC CASAPGTNYEQYF
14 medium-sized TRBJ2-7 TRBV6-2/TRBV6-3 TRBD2 TGTGCCAGCAGTTCGCAGCGGGAGAGATACGAGCAGTACTTC CASSSQRERYEQYF
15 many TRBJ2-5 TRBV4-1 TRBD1 TGCGCCAGCAGCCAAGGAGGGGGCCTGGGAGAGACCCAGTACTTC CASSQGGGLGETQYF
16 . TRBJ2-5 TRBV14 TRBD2 TGTGCCAGCAGCCATCGGACTAGCGGGACCGGGGAGACCCAGTACTTC CASSHRTSGTGETQYF
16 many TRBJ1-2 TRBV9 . TGTGCCAGCAGCGTAGCTACGAGTGGAGGTTTTTATGGCTACACCTTC CASSVATSGGFYGYTF
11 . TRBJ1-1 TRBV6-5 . TGTGCCAGCAGTTACTCGAGAGGCGCTTTCTTT CASSYSRGAFF
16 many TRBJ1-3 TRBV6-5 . TGTGCCAGCAGTTACTCGGCAGAATACTCTGGAAACACCATATATTTT CASSYSAEYSGNTIYF
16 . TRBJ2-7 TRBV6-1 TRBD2 TGTGCCAGCAGTCCCCGTCGTAGCGGGAGTCTACACGAGCAGTACTTC CASSPRRSGSLHEQYF
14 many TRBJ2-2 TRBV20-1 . TGCAGTGCTAGAGGCCAGCTGAACACCGGGGAGCTGTTTTTT CSARGQLNTGELFF